This is a list of T cell receptor beta chains from one sample in a study of shared clonotypes between healthy human individuals. Method: immunoSEQ multiplex PCR; TCRdb's copy keeps in-frame clones and lacks some. The sample holds roughly 890,000 clones; almost 95% are singletons and the top ten take around 24%. The specimen was naive CD8+ T cells sorted from blood. These TCRs come from a man aged 25 to 45 in good health. Each CDR3 is given with its conserved first and last residue. Each record gives: J gene, D gene, V gene, clone size, CDR3 DNA, CDR3 protein. D genes are given only for firm matches. Only some rows state a clone size, as once, few, many or a class for expanded clones.

J: TRBJ2-7; D: .; V: TRBV29-1; size: once; DNA: TGCAGCGTCAAGACCTACGAGCAGTACTTC; CDR3: CSVKTYEQYF
J: TRBJ2-1; D: .; V: TRBV19; size: .; DNA: TGTGCCAGTAAGGAAACATCGCGATACAATGAGCAGTTCTTC; CDR3: CASKETSRYNEQFF
J: TRBJ2-7; D: .; V: TRBV7-2; size: .; DNA: TGTGCCAGCAGCTTAGTTCCTACCGACTACGAGCAGTACTTC; CDR3: CASSLVPTDYEQYF
J: TRBJ2-7; D: TRBD2; V: TRBV7-7; size: .; DNA: TGTGCTAGCAGCTTAGAGGCTAGCGGGGCCTACGAGCAGTACTTC; CDR3: CASSLEASGAYEQYF
J: TRBJ2-3; D: TRBD2; V: TRBV4-1; size: .; DNA: TGCGCCAGCAGCCTCCTAGCGGGAGGCACAGATACGCAGTATTTT; CDR3: CASSLLAGGTDTQYF
J: TRBJ2-7; D: .; V: TRBV7-9; size: .; DNA: TGTGCCAGCAGCTCGCCCGGTACAGGGAAGGGACGCGACGAGCAGTACTTC; CDR3: CASSSPGTGKGRDEQYF
J: TRBJ2-1; D: TRBD2; V: TRBV19; size: .; DNA: TGTGCCAGTAGTATTCGAGGTGCTTGGGAGGGAGCGGGTGAGCAGTTCTTC; CDR3: CASSIRGAWEGAGEQFF
J: TRBJ2-1; D: TRBD2; V: TRBV4-1; size: .; DNA: TGCGCCAGCAGCCATATCGGGACTAGCATCTATGAGCAGTTCTTC; CDR3: CASSHIGTSIYEQFF
J: TRBJ1-4; D: .; V: TRBV29-1; size: .; DNA: TGCAGCGTTGTGGGGGGCACTAATGAAAAACTGTTTTTT; CDR3: CSVVGGTNEKLFF
J: TRBJ2-1; D: .; V: TRBV9; size: .; DNA: TGTGCCAGCAGCGTCGGGGCGGGGTCCTACAATGAGCAGTTCTTC; CDR3: CASSVGAGSYNEQFF
J: TRBJ1-5; D: TRBD1; V: TRBV27; size: .; DNA: TGTGCCAGCAGTCCCTTGACAGGGGGCGCCCAAAATCAGCCCCAGCATTTT; CDR3: CASSPLTGGAQNQPQHF
J: TRBJ1-2; D: .; V: TRBV9; size: .; DNA: TGTGCCAGCAGCGCAACGAGACTCAGCTATGGCTACACCTTC; CDR3: CASSATRLSYGYTF
J: TRBJ2-2; D: TRBD1; V: TRBV28; size: once; DNA: TGTGCCAGCAGCCAGGGGGCCGGGGAGCTGTTTTTT; CDR3: CASSQGAGELFF
J: TRBJ2-7; D: .; V: TRBV27; size: .; DNA: TGTGCCAGCAGTTACCGCGGCTCCTACGAGCAGTACTTC; CDR3: CASSYRGSYEQYF
J: TRBJ2-3; D: TRBD2; V: TRBV4-1; size: .; DNA: TGCGCCAGCAGCCAAGATCTCTTTGCTAGCGGACGCACAGATACGCAGTATTTT; CDR3: CASSQDLFASGRTDTQYF
J: TRBJ2-2; D: .; V: TRBV2; size: once; DNA: TGTGCCAGCATCCGGACCACCGGGGAGCTGTTTTTT; CDR3: CASIRTTGELFF
J: TRBJ2-1; D: .; V: TRBV14; size: .; DNA: TGTGCCAGCAGCCAGGGCTTCGGCAGGGCCCCCCAGGGGTACAATGAGCAGTTCTTC; CDR3: CASSQGFGRAPQGYNEQFF
J: TRBJ2-1; D: TRBD2; V: TRBV7-6; size: .; DNA: TGTGCCAGCAGCCAGGGACTAGCGGGGCACAATGAGCAGTTCTTC; CDR3: CASSQGLAGHNEQFF
J: TRBJ1-5; D: .; V: TRBV10-1; size: .; DNA: TGCGCCCGCATTAATCAGCCCCAGCATTTT; CDR3: CARINQPQHF
J: TRBJ2-7; D: TRBD1; V: TRBV7-9; size: .; DNA: TGTGCCAGCAGCCCCACTGGACAGGGTCTCTACGAGCAGTACTTC; CDR3: CASSPTGQGLYEQYF